This T cell receptor (beta chain) originates from a study of cytomegalovirus exposure and HLA in healthy donors. Primers: 60 Vbeta forward and 13 Jbeta reverse. The repertoire was sequenced with immunoSEQ multiplex PCR; TCRdb's copy has only in-frame clones and lacks some. The table has under 200,000 clones, roughly 74% seen once. This clone has a single count. Its target is not known. Findings and limits, study-wide: Based on reports, TCR beta sequences accurately predicted HLA-A and HLA-B alleles for most subjects. Through in vitro validation, a few CMV-associated chains were shown to be specific for CMV antigens.

Participants comprised healthy donors of bone marrow. This clonotype was obtained from a woman aged 40 to 49 in good health and CMV-seropositive. Sequenced input: PBMCs.

CDR3 nucleotides: TGTGCCAGCAGCTTAGGGGGTGGGGGAGGACATCAGCCCCAGCATTTT. Translated: CASSLGGGGGHQPQHF. The chain is built from TRBV7-2 and TRBJ1-5; a weak D match, TRBD1 (5 bases). CDR1 SGHTA and CDR2 FQGNSA come from the germline V gene. The CDR3 consists of 16 residues. V dropped 1 base and J dropped 5 bases, with 15 bases sitting between them. Complete variable domain (other parts from reference TRBV7-2 and TRBJ1-5): GAGVSQSPSNKVTEKGKDVELRCDPISGHTALYWYRQSLGQGLEFLIYFQGNSAPDKSGLPSDRFSAERTGGSVSTLTIQRTQQEDSAVYLCASSLGGGGGHQPQHFGDGTRLSIL.